This TCR beta chain was documented in a study of blood T cell repertoires in COVID-19. On the study more broadly: Both acute and convalescent COVID-19 samples were obtained from the United States, Italy and Spain. In each case, the material was cDNA or gDNA derived from T cells, B-cell-depleted T cells, or PBMCs.

Trimming took 2 bases from V and 1 from J; bases not matched to a gene: 6. The CDR3 is made up of 16 amino acids. The germline V gene has CDR1 SGHRS and CDR2 YFSETQ. The authors' processing: Reference gene primer amplification yielded estimated nucleated cell counts. Here immunoSEQ multiplex PCR was the method, and the copy in TCRdb shows in-frame clones only, minus some. V and J calls and clone size are as listed in that table; D and trimming were resolved from the DNA. This table has about 170,000 clones, about 83% appearing once. The receptor was derived from an elderly woman with acute or convalescent COVID-19. Sequenced: peripheral blood. The rearrangement uses TRBV5-1 and TRBJ2-3, with 8 bases matching TRBD1. The DNA for the CDR3 is TGCGCCAGCAGCTTATCAGGGGGCGCTGGCACAGATACGCAGTATTTT. Its protein product is CASSLSGGAGTDTQYF. Variable domain in full (rest from reference TRBV5-1 and TRBJ2-3): KAGVTQTPRYLIKTRGQQVTLSCSPISGHRSVSWYQQTPGQGLQFLFEYFSETQRNKGNFPGRFSGRQFSNSRSEMNVSTLELGDSALYLCASSLSGGAGTDTQYFGPGTRLTVL.